Reported below is one T cell receptor (beta chain). The antigen remains undetermined. The sample comes from a study of blood T cells in healthy people across ages. About the research overall: There was about one barcoded beta molecule captured by template switching per two T cells. Overall study findings and caveats: Significant beta diversity loss was already apparent by age approximately 36, declining roughly linearly. Calculation of diversity from one million T cells yielded estimates considered to be underestimates.

Healthy Caucasians from Russia aged roughly 6 to 95 served as donors. A J-beta primer mix and a sample-barcoded 5' primer were used in a second PCR of about 7 to 11 cycles. TCRdb recomputed calls from the 5' RACE reads with MiXCR, one row per CDR3 protein. The sample contains 1.4 million to 1.5 million distinct CDR3 sequences, approximately 42% of which appear only once. CDR1 and CDR2 from the germline V gene are SGDLS and YYNGEE. Germline trimming cut 1 base from V and 5 bases from J; bases unmatched to any gene: 8. This CDR3 contains 16 residues. The sample taken for sequencing was blood. The chain recombines TRBV9 with TRBJ2-1, with 8 positions matching TRBD2. The sequence was obtained from a woman aged 18-29 years in good health. The CDR3 protein is CASSVTERELNNEQFF. CDR3 DNA sequence: TGTGCCAGCAGCGTAACCGAGCGGGAGCTAAACAATGAGCAGTTCTTC. Full variable domain (rest looked up from reference TRBV9 and TRBJ2-1): DSGVTQTPKHLITATGQRVTLRCSPRSGDLSVYWYQQSLDQGLQFLIQYYNGEERAKGNILERFSAQQFPDLHSELNLSSLELGDSALYFCASSVTERELNNEQFFGPGTRLTVL.